The clone carrying this T cell receptor beta chain was seen ten or more times. Its antigen is currently unknown. The sample originates from a study of T cells after yellow fever vaccination. J was trimmed by 5 bases and V by 8 bases; bases with no gene match: 14. Germline lookup yields CDR1 ENHRY and CDR2 SYGVKD. This CDR3 contains 15 residues. TCRdb itself ran the 5' RACE reads through MiXCR, one entry per CDR3 protein. Of around 120,000 distinct CDR3 sequences detected, 7.2% appear once; the ten largest clones hold roughly 3%. Findings and limits, study-wide: Weaker, the secondary response peaked sooner, at day 5 versus 15.

The sequence derives from a man between 18 and 29 years old who received the YFV17D yellow fever vaccine. J is TRBJ1-1 and V is TRBV10-3; 7 bases are shared with TRBD1. Material: CD4+ T cells sorted from PBMCs, obtained approximately 40 days after the first yellow fever vaccination. The chain's CDR3 is CAISAEQGGATEAFF. The DNA of the CDR3 is TGTGCCATCTCTGCAGAGCAGGGGGGTGCGACTGAAGCTTTCTTT.